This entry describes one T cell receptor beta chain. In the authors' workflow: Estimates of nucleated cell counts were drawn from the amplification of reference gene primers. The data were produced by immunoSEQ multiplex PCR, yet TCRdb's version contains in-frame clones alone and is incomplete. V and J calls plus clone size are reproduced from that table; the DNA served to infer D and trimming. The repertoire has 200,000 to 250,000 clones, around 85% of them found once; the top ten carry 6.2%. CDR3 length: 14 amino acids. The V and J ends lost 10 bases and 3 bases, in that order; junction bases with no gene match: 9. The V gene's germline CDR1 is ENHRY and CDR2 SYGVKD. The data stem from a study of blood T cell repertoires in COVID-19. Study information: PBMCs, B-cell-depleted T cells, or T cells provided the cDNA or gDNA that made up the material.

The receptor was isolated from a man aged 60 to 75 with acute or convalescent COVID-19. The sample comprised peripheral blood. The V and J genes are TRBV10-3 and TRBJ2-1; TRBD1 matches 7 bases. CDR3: CATLDRVDYNEQFF. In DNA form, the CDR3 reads TGTGCCACCTTAGACAGGGTGGACTACAATGAGCAGTTCTTC.